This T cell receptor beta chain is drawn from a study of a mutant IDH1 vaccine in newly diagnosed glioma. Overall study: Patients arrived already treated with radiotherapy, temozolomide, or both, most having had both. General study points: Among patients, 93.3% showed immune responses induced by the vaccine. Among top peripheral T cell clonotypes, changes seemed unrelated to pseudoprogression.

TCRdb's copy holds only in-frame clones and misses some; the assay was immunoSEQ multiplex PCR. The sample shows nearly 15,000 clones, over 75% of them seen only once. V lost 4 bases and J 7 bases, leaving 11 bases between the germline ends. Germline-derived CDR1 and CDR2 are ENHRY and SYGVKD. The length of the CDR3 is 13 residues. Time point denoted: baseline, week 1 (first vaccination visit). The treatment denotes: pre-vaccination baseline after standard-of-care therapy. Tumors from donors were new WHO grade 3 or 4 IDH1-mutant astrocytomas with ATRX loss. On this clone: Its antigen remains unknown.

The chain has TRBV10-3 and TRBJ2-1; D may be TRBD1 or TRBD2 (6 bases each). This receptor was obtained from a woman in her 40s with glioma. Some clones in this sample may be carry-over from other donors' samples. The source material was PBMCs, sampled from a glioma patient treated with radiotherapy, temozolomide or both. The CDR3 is CAISGGAKNEQFF. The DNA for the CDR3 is TGTGCCATCAGTGGGGGGGCGAAGAATGAGCAGTTCTTC.